These 15 T cell receptor beta chains originate from one sample sequenced in a study of blood T cell repertoires in COVID-19. Some clones are missing from TCRdb's copy, which holds only in-frame ones; the method was immunoSEQ multiplex PCR. Of under 400,000 clones listed, 87% are singletons. What was sequenced was peripheral blood. These receptors originate from a woman in her 30s with COVID-19, enrolled during active disease.

The chain uses TRBV7-2 and TRBJ1-1, with 9 nucleotides matching TRBD1. The V segment lost 5 bases and the J segment 3 bases; nucleotides outside the gene matches: 13. The CDR3 is made up of 17 amino acids. Germline V gene lookup returns CDR1 SGHTA and CDR2 FQGNSA. The CDR3 nucleotides read TGTGCCAGCAGCCCTATGGGACGCCGGGACAGGGACACTGAAGCTTTCTTT. The encoded protein is CASSPMGRRDRDTEAFF.

The chain uses TRBV7-2 and TRBJ1-3, with D perhaps TRBD1 (6 bases). V dropped 4 bases and J dropped 1 base, with 11 bases sitting between them. This CDR3 is 15 amino acids long. CDR1 is SGHTA and CDR2 is FQGNSA in the germline V gene. CDR3: CASSSDRLSGNTIYF. In DNA, the CDR3 is TGTGCCAGCAGCTCAGACAGGCTTTCTGGAAACACCATATATTTT.

The chain has TRBV6-5 and TRBJ2-3; maybe TRBD2 (7 bases). This CDR3 has 14 residues. V was shortened by 5 bases and J by 7 bases, with 16 bases between the two germline ends. Germline V lookup: CDR1 MNHEY, CDR2 SVGAGI. CDR3 amino acids: CASSIRGGEYTQYF. Here the CDR3 DNA reads TGTGCCAGCAGTATTAGGGGGGGAGAATATACGCAGTATTTT.

This chain uses TRBV20-1 with TRBJ2-5, with D possibly TRBD2 on 6 matching bases. V was cut by 6 bases and J by 10 bases, with 12 bases left in between. Germline V gene sequence: CDR1 DFQATT, CDR2 SNEGSKA (reference sequence). The CDR3 has 10 amino acids. The CDR3 DNA is TGCAGTGCCACCCCGGGAGTCCAGTACTTC. Translation gives CSATPGVQYF.

The V call is TRBV7-3, the J call TRBJ2-1; TRBD2 aligns across 14 bases. V shed 3 bases, J shed 12 bases, and the junction held 13 bases outside the gene matches. The CDR3 has 17 amino acids. CDR1 SGHTA and CDR2 FQGTGA come from the germline V gene. The CDR3 loop reads CASSLAPGTSGSTAQFF. DNA for the CDR3: TGTGCCAGCAGCTTGGCTCCCGGGACTAGCGGGAGTACCGCGCAGTTCTTC.

This rearrangement joins TRBV29-1 to TRBJ2-3; TRBD1 matches at 7 bases. CDR3 size: 13 residues. J gave up 6 bases and V 4 bases, and 7 bases lay outside the gene matches. The germline V gene encodes CDR1 SQVTM and CDR2 ANQGSEA. CDR3 sequence reads: CSVVGGVWDTQYF. The DNA for the CDR3 is TGCAGCGTTGTAGGGGGCGTCTGGGATACGCAGTATTTT.

This clone was seen just once. V and J are TRBV3-1 (or the pseudogene TRBV3-2) and TRBJ2-1; 15 positions agree with TRBD2. This CDR3 contains 20 residues. Trimming cost V 3 bases and J 1 base; bases outside gene matches: 10. Germline CDR1 reads LGHDT; CDR2 reads YNNKEL (reference sequence). The CDR3 nucleotides are TGTGCCAGCAGCCAGTCTCGGACTAGCGGGAGGGCTGGGTCCTACAATGAGCAGTTCTTC. It specifies CASSQSRTSGRAGSYNEQFF.

V usage is TRBV28 and J usage is TRBJ2-2; 12 nucleotides match TRBD2. Germline-derived CDR1 and CDR2 are MDHEN and SYDVKM. The junction had 5 bases not matched to a gene; V was cut back by 2 bases and J by 7 bases. This CDR3 spans 16 amino acids. CDR3 protein: CASSLQLAGGNGELFF. The CDR3 DNA sequence: TGTGCCAGCAGTTTACAACTAGCGGGAGGAAACGGGGAGCTGTTTTTT.

This rearrangement joins TRBV11-3 to TRBJ2-2; D perhaps matches TRBD2 (6 bases). The germline V gene encodes CDR1 SGHNT and CDR2 YENEEA. Trimming stripped 8 bases from V and 0 bases from J, with 7 bases between. The CDR3 length is 13 residues. CDR3 sequence (DNA): TGTGCCAGCCGGGAGTCGAACACCGGGGAGCTGTTTTTT. Translation gives CASRESNTGELFF.

The rearrangement uses TRBV6-6 and TRBJ2-1, with TRBD2 identical over 13 bases. The J segment lost 6 bases and the V segment lost 7 bases, leaving 9 bases of the junction unmatched. The CDR3 contains 16 residues. Germline V gene lookup returns CDR1 MNHNY and CDR2 SVGAGI (reference sequence). In DNA form, the CDR3 reads TGTGCCAGCAAAAGTACTACTAGCGGGAGGGCCAATGAGCAGTTCTTC. Translating gives CASKSTTSGRANEQFF.

CDR3 amino acids: CASLSGRVGNTGELFF. The CDR3 nucleotides are TGTGCCAGCCTTAGCGGGAGAGTGGGGAACACCGGGGAGCTGTTTTTT. The chain carries TRBV7-2 and TRBJ2-2; 9 bases fit TRBD2. V lost 8 bases, J lost 1 base, and 8 bases stayed unmatched. The germline CDR1 and CDR2 sequences are SGHTA and FQGNSA. The CDR3 has 16 amino acids.

The CDR3 spells CASSSEGGRVDEQFF. The CDR3, as DNA: TGCGCCAGCAGCTCCGAGGGCGGGAGGGTCGATGAGCAGTTCTTC. V usage is TRBV4-1 and J usage is TRBJ2-1, with TRBD2 identical over 9 bases. Trimming took 5 bases from V and 8 from J; bases not matched to a gene: 10. This CDR3 is built from 15 residues. The germline CDR1 and CDR2 sequences are MGHRA and YSYEKL.

The chain links TRBV5-5 to TRBJ2-7, with a weak D call TRBD1 (6 bases). V was shortened by 4 bases and J by 0 bases, with 17 bases between the two germline ends. Germline CDR1 SGHKS, CDR2 YYEKEE (reference sequence). This CDR3 comprises 16 residues. The CDR3 is CASSHGQSLDSYEQYF. In nucleotides, the CDR3 is TGTGCCAGCAGCCACGGACAGTCTCTAGACTCCTACGAGCAGTACTTC.

CDR3 in amino acids: CASSVGTRKGGEQFF. DNA of the CDR3: TGTGCCAGCAGCGTCGGGACTAGAAAGGGAGGTGAGCAGTTCTTC. The genes are TRBV9 and TRBJ2-1; TRBD2 matches 8 bases. Germline-derived CDR1 and CDR2 are SGDLS and YYNGEE. This CDR3 is 15 amino acids long. J gave up 9 bases and V 2 bases, and 10 bases lay outside the gene matches.

This sequence joins TRBV6-5 and TRBJ2-5, with D possibly being TRBD1 (7 bases). Germline V gives CDR1 MNHEY, CDR2 SVGAGI. The length of the CDR3 is 15 residues. V was pared by 7 bases and J by 7 bases, with 22 bases between. In DNA form, the CDR3 reads TGTGCCAGCAAGGAGCAGGGGGGCGCTTTGGGGACCCAGTACTTC. Protein product: CASKEQGGALGTQYF.